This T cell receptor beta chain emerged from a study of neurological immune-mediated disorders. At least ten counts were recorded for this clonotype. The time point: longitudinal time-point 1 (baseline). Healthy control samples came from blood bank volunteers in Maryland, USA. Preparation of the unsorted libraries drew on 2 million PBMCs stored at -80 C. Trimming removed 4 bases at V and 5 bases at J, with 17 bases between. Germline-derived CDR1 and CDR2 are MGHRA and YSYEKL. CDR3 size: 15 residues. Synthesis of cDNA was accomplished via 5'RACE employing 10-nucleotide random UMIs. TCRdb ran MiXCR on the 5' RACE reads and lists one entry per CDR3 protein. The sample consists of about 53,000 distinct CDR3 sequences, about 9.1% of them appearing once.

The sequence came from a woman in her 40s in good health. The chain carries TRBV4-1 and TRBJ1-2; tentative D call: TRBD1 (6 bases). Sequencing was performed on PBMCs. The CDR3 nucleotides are TGCGCCAGCAGCCCGCAGGGGACCGAAGCTTATGGCTACACCTTC. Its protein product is CASSPQGTEAYGYTF.